One sample yielded the 26 T cell receptor beta chains listed below, sequenced in a study of blood T cell repertoires in COVID-19. Sequencing was performed with immunoSEQ multiplex PCR; in TCRdb, only in-frame clones are kept and a portion is missing. Of under 95,000 clones listed, more than 85% were seen once; the top ten hold just over 2.5%. The material sequenced was peripheral blood. The receptors derive from a man aged 45-65 years with COVID-19, enrolled during active disease.

The rearrangement joins TRBV3-1 (or the pseudogene TRBV3-2) to TRBJ2-7; a possible D gene is TRBD2 (6 bases). This CDR3 is 13 amino acids long. The germline V gene encodes CDR1 LGHDT and CDR2 YNNKEL (reference sequence). V was clipped by 5 bases and J by 5 bases, with 13 bases between them. DNA for the CDR3: TGTGCCAGCAGCGGAAGGAGGGGCGACGAGCAGTACTTC. Amino acids: CASSGRRGDEQYF.

V gene TRBV2 combines with J gene TRBJ2-5; tentatively, D is TRBD2 (7 bases). Germline CDR1 reads SNHLY; CDR2 reads FYNNEI. There are 13 residues in the CDR3. V was shortened by 6 bases and J by 5 bases, with 13 bases between the two germline ends. The chain's CDR3 is CASSRGAWETQYF. CDR3 nucleotides: TGTGCCAGCAGCCGGGGGGCTTGGGAGACCCAGTACTTC.

This chain joins TRBV7-9 and TRBJ1-5; D is ambiguous. The CDR3 length is 12 residues. Trimming stripped 7 bases from V and 5 bases from J, with 9 bases between. CDR1 is SEHNR, CDR2 FQNEAQ, per germline (reference sequence). This CDR3 reads CASTSLDQPQHF. The CDR3 nucleotides read TGTGCCAGCACCTCCTTAGATCAGCCCCAGCATTTT. Using reference TRBV7-9 and TRBJ1-5 for the parts outside the CDR3, the full variable domain is DTGVSQNPRHKITKRGQNVTFRCDPISEHNRLYWYRQTLGQGPEFLTYFQNEAQLEKSRLLSDRFSAERPKGSFSTLEIQRTEQGDSAMYLCASTSLDQPQHFGDGTRLSIL.

The chain links TRBV18 to TRBJ1-1, with 9 nucleotides matching TRBD1. CDR1 and CDR2 from the germline V gene are KGHSH and LQKENI. The CDR3 loop spans 15 amino acids. The J segment lost 4 bases and the V segment lost 1 base, leaving 4 bases of the junction unmatched. CDR3 nucleotides: TGTGCCAGCTCACCACACAGGGGGCAGATCACTGAAGCTTTCTTT. As protein: CASSPHRGQITEAFF. Full variable domain (remainder filled in from reference TRBV18 and TRBJ1-1): NAGVMQNPRHLVRRRGQEARLRCSPMKGHSHVYWYRQLPEEGLKFMVYLQKENIIDESGMPKERFSAEFPKEGPSILRIQQVVRGDSAAYFCASSPHRGQITEAFFGQGTRLTVV.

The chain uses TRBV7-9 and TRBJ2-5; TRBD2 agrees at 8 bases. CDR3 size: 14 residues. CDR1 and CDR2 from the germline V gene are SEHNR and FQNEAQ (reference sequence). The trim removed 5 bases at V and 5 bases at J, leaving 7 bases unmatched. CDR3: CASSPRTSWETQYF. CDR3 coding DNA: TGTGCCAGCAGCCCCCGGACTAGCTGGGAGACCCAGTACTTC.

V gene TRBV7-9 combines with J gene TRBJ2-3; 13 bases are a match to TRBD2. Germline CDR1 and CDR2: SEHNR and FQNEAQ (reference sequence). J was trimmed by 5 bases and V by 4 bases; bases with no gene match: 3. There are 15 residues in the CDR3. CDR3 sequence (DNA): TGTGCCAGCAGCTGGGGGACTAGCGGGAAAGATACGCAGTATTTT. Translation: CASSWGTSGKDTQYF.

This chain's CDR3 is CASSPTSGSSYNEQFF. CDR3 nucleotides: TGTGCCAGCAGCCCGACTAGCGGGAGCTCCTACAATGAGCAGTTCTTC. The rearrangement uses TRBV28 and TRBJ2-1, with 12 bases matching TRBD2. Germline CDR1 MDHEN, CDR2 SYDVKM. This CDR3 is built from 16 residues. V was pared by 6 bases and J by 0 bases, with 3 bases of the junction left unmatched.

The V call is TRBV19, the J call TRBJ2-1; TRBD2 aligns across 9 bases. The CDR3 totals 17 residues. The V segment lost 5 bases and the J segment 7 bases; nucleotides outside the gene matches: 15. Germline V gives CDR1 LNHDA, CDR2 SQIVND (reference sequence). The CDR3 loop reads CASSLNSGSGGRNEQFF. The CDR3, as DNA: TGTGCCAGTAGTCTCAATAGCGGGAGCGGGGGAAGAAATGAGCAGTTCTTC. Variable domain in full (rest from reference TRBV19 and TRBJ2-1): DGGITQSPKYLFRKEGQNVTLSCEQNLNHDAMYWYRQDPGQGLRLIYYSQIVNDFQKGDIAEGYSVSREKKESFPLTVTSAQKNPTAFYLCASSLNSGSGGRNEQFFGPGTRLTVL.

V is TRBV6-4 and J is TRBJ2-3; 7 nucleotides align to TRBD2. V gave up 4 bases and J gave up 8 bases; unmatched junction bases: 18. CDR3 length: 17 amino acids. Looked up from germline, CDR1 is MRHNA and CDR2 is SNTAGT. CDR3 DNA sequence: TGTGCCAGCAGTGCCTCCCCTGGGGAGGGCCTGGGGGGTACGCAGTATTTT. Translating gives CASSASPGEGLGGTQYF.

V usage is TRBV5-1 and J usage is TRBJ1-3; no definite D call. V lost 7 bases to trimming and J lost 2 bases, with 10 bases between them. There are 13 residues in the CDR3. Germline V gene sequence: CDR1 SGHRS, CDR2 YFSETQ. The CDR3 region has the DNA TGCGCCAGCGCGGGGAATGCTGGAAACACCATATATTTT. It specifies CASAGNAGNTIYF.

The CDR3: CASSLAGGTDTQYF. The DNA for the CDR3 is TGTGCCAGCAGCTTAGCGGGAGGAACAGATACGCAGTATTTT. The chain joins TRBV5-6 to TRBJ2-3, with 9 bases fitting TRBD2. Trimming at V came to 2 bases and at J to 3 bases, leaving 1 base not matched to a gene. CDR1 and CDR2 (germline): SGHDT, YYEEEE. The CDR3 contains 14 residues.

V gene TRBV27 combines with J gene TRBJ2-5; TRBD2 aligns across 7 bases. Trimming cost V 0 bases and J 3 bases; bases outside gene matches: 10. The CDR3 is 17 amino acids. Germline loops: CDR1 MNHEY, CDR2 SMNVEV (reference sequence). The CDR3 region is CASSLSPTGLMKETQYF. DNA for the CDR3: TGTGCCAGCAGTTTATCCCCAACGGGACTAATGAAAGAGACCCAGTACTTC.

The chain couples TRBV5-4 to TRBJ1-2, with TRBD1 matching 9 bases. The length of the CDR3 is 14 residues. In germline, CDR1 is SGHNT, CDR2 YYREEE (reference sequence). V was pared by 2 bases and J by 8 bases, with 7 bases of the junction left unmatched. The CDR3 coding sequence is TGTGCCAGCAGCTTCGGGACAGGGTTTGGCGGCTACACCTTC. It encodes CASSFGTGFGGYTF.

V is TRBV5-5 and J is TRBJ2-1; 8 nucleotides match TRBD1. With 2 bases clipped from V and 3 bases from J, the junction kept 7 bases outside the gene matches. The V gene's germline CDR1 is SGHKS and CDR2 YYEKEE (reference sequence). This CDR3 has 16 residues. The CDR3 sequence: CASSFSWTGRYNEQFF. CDR3 in DNA: TGTGCCAGCAGCTTTTCTTGGACAGGGCGCTACAATGAGCAGTTCTTC.

This clone appeared once. The chain links TRBV18 to TRBJ2-7; 9 bases map to TRBD1. V lost 4 bases, J lost 0 bases, and 7 bases stayed unmatched. This CDR3 has 16 residues. The germline V gene has CDR1 KGHSH and CDR2 LQKENI. CDR3 bases: TGTGCCAGCTCACTCTCCGACAGGGGGGTCTCCTACGAGCAGTACTTC. It specifies CASSLSDRGVSYEQYF.

V is TRBV30 and J is TRBJ2-1; a possible D gene is TRBD1 (5 bases). V gave up 3 bases and J gave up 8 bases, with 14 bases separating them. This CDR3 contains 13 residues. The germline V gene has CDR1 GTSNPN and CDR2 SVGIG (reference sequence). As DNA, the CDR3 is TGTGCCTGGAGGCAGGGCCTTCCCCATGAGCAGTTCTTC. As protein: CAWRQGLPHEQFF.

The chain recombines TRBV13 with TRBJ1-3; D not certain. CDR1 and CDR2 (germline): PRHDT, FYEKMQ (reference sequence). V was pared by 5 bases and J by 0 bases, with 8 bases between. The CDR3 runs to 14 residues. CDR3 region: CASSPTGSGNTIYF. CDR3 DNA: TGTGCCAGCAGCCCGACGGGCTCTGGAAACACCATATATTTT. Filled out from reference TRBV13 and TRBJ1-3, the complete variable domain reads AAGVIQSPRHLIKEKRETATLKCYPIPRHDTVYWYQQGPGQDPQFLISFYEKMQSDKGSIPDRFSAQQFSDYHSELNMSSLELGDSALYFCASSPTGSGNTIYFGEGSWLTVV.

The rearrangement uses TRBV5-4 and TRBJ1-2; weak D call: TRBD1 (5 bases). The CDR3 is 13 amino acids. Trimming pared 4 bases from V and 6 bases from J, leaving 13 bases between. The V gene's germline CDR1 is SGHNT and CDR2 YYREEE (reference sequence). The CDR3 sequence: CASSPGPIDGYTF. CDR3 bases: TGTGCCAGCAGCCCAGGGCCAATCGATGGCTACACCTTC.

The sample holds one count of this clone. The J gene is TRBJ1-1, the V gene TRBV4-2; D is perhaps TRBD1 (6 bases). V was pared by 0 bases and J by 3 bases, with 8 bases between. In germline, CDR1 is LGHNA, CDR2 YNFKEQ. There are 14 residues in the CDR3. CDR3 residues: CASSQDRGDTEAFF. The CDR3 nucleotides read TGTGCCAGCAGCCAAGACAGGGGAGACACTGAAGCTTTCTTT.

This chain joins TRBV5-6 and TRBJ2-3; 9 nucleotides align to TRBD2. Losses at the gene ends were 3 bases for V and 3 bases for J; bases not matched to a gene: 5. Germline CDR1 SGHDT, CDR2 YYEEEE. CDR3 length: 15 amino acids. The CDR3 loop reads CASSSGLARTDTQYF. In DNA form, the CDR3 reads TGTGCCAGCAGCTCGGGACTAGCTCGAACAGATACGCAGTATTTT.

The chain uses TRBV20-1 and TRBJ1-1; D is undetermined. Germline-derived CDR1 and CDR2 are DFQATT and SNEGSKA (reference sequence). The CDR3 is made up of 13 amino acids. The CDR3 DNA follows: TGCAGCGCGAGTGGACTGGTTGGCACTGAAGCTTTCTTT. Protein sequence: CSASGLVGTEAFF.

This chain connects TRBV6-2 or TRBV6-3 to TRBJ2-7; 8 bases fit TRBD1. The CDR3 is 16 amino acids. The ends lost 6 bases at V and 3 bases at J; junction bases unmatched: 13. Germline CDR1 is MNHEY and CDR2 is SVGEGT. CDR3 amino acids: CASSDLKGQARYEQYF. The CDR3 region has the DNA TGTGCCAGCAGCGATCTTAAGGGACAGGCTCGCTACGAGCAGTACTTC.

The chain employs TRBV18 and TRBJ2-7, with a weak D call TRBD1 (5 bases). The germline V gene encodes CDR1 KGHSH and CDR2 LQKENI. V was shortened by 4 bases and J by 4 bases, with 29 bases between the two germline ends. This CDR3 is built from 19 residues. CDR3 loop: CASSQGIEKQGWFGYEQYF. The DNA for the CDR3 is TGTGCCAGCTCACAGGGGATTGAGAAGCAGGGTTGGTTTGGATACGAGCAGTACTTC.

The CDR3, as DNA: TGTGCCAGCAGCCTAGCGACCGCCTACGAGCAGTACTTC. Translated, it gives CASSLATAYEQYF. The chain recombines TRBV3-1 (or the pseudogene TRBV3-2) with TRBJ2-7; tentative D call: TRBD2 (5 bases). From germline, CDR1 is LGHDT and CDR2 YNNKEL (reference sequence). V lost 4 bases and J lost 2, with 9 bases in between. The CDR3 runs to 13 residues.

This clone was observed a single time. The J gene is TRBJ2-2, the V gene TRBV11-2; a possible D gene is TRBD1 (5 bases). Germline CDR1 is SGHAT and CDR2 is FQNNGV. The V end lost 5 bases, the J end lost 3 bases, and 10 bases lay between the germline ends. The length of the CDR3 is 14 residues. CDR3 sequence: CASSLATDTGELFF. CDR3 nucleotides: TGTGCCAGCAGCCTCGCGACAGACACCGGGGAGCTGTTTTTT.

J is TRBJ1-1 and V is TRBV5-5; D remains unclear. Looked up from germline, CDR1 is SGHKS and CDR2 is YYEKEE (reference sequence). The V end lost 2 bases, the J end lost 2 bases, and 16 bases lay between the germline ends. This CDR3 has 16 amino acids. The CDR3, as DNA: TGTGCCAGCAGCTTTTCGATCTCCCGGGGAAACACTGAAGCTTTCTTT. Translated: CASSFSISRGNTEAFF.